One T cell receptor (beta chain) is described in this entry. This clonotype turned up a few times. The specificity of this receptor is unknown. The input lacks base qualities; no much larger clone sits a single base away. The library was generated by 5' RACE. Instrument used: Illumina HiSeq 2500. A second PCR of 7 to 11 cycles was performed with a sample-barcoded 5' primer and a J-beta primer mix. Each TCR beta cDNA molecule received a unique molecular identifier from a template-switch 5' adaptor carrying 12 random nucleotides. Each sample yielded at least 2.5 million CDR3-containing paired-end reads. The Mint cDNA synthesis kit, primed by a TRBC-specific oligonucleotide, was used to synthesize first-strand cDNA from all RNA. Following uracil-DNA glycosylase treatment, all cDNA underwent a first 18-cycle PCR with the universal primers M1SS and BC2_uni_R. As for the authors' bioinformatics: Normalization of each sample was performed by random selection of 1 million high-quality reads, each carrying a distinct molecular identifier. Instead of being binned into consensus sequences, reads that shared molecular identifiers were thrown out. MiTCR, run with a Q25 quality threshold and the strictest error-elimination algorithm, handled CDR3 identification, clonotype clustering and error correction. Lower-bound total TCR beta diversity was estimated with a nonparametric unseen species model using Euler transformation. TCRdb trimmed the raw reads at Q25, called clones with MiXCR and kept productive beta chains. Rows matching on CDR3 protein sequence are summarized as one entry with the most common DNA and genes. What appears here as the V and J calls and clone size reflects TCRdb's work, not the paper's. In this sample the table shows approximately 960,000 distinct CDR3 sequences, roughly 28% of which occur a single time. About 9.4% of the sample is held by the ten biggest clonotypes.

This entry is derived from a study of blood T cells in healthy people across ages (dated by TCRdb to about 2015). Regarding the study in general: In model experiments, template switching captured about one uniquely barcoded TCR beta cDNA molecule for every two T cells. The study analyzed two additional independent replicas of 1 million unique cDNA reads from the same blood draw for two donors, one aged 18 to 29 and one aged 80 or older. Donors were grouped into four age groups: young (average roughly 16 years), middle-aged (39), aged (around 66) and long-lived (roughly 80). To track age-related changes in TCR beta repertoire diversity, the study relied on deep sequencing normalized with unique cDNA molecular identifiers. The paper as a whole reports these results and caveats: Total diversity estimates from one million sequenced T cells were considered lower bounds and underestimates. The percentage of naive T cells measured by flow cytometry correlated strongly with observed TCR beta diversity. Because donor CMV infection status was unknown, age-related changes in expanded clonotypes were potentially confounded. Compared with the aged group, the long-lived group had more naive CD4+ T cells, fewer expanded clones and increased TCR diversity, a pattern suggesting age selection. Since profiling was done on bulk unsorted PBMCs, naive and antigen-experienced compartments could not be conclusively compared. Observed TCR beta diversity per million T cells fell roughly linearly with age, and a significant reduction was already apparent by age about 38.

The CDR3, cysteine through phenylalanine, is 15 amino acids long. The entry retains the CDR3 DNA only, 45 bases that are in frame from base 1. V ends up 3 bases short and J 6 bases short, with an unmatched junction base count of 7. CDR1 and CDR2 were assigned from the germline V gene (reference sequence) as MNHEY and SMNVEV. The donors were 40 or so Caucasian individuals from Russia, aged 6 to 90 years, who were systemically healthy. Each donor gave approximately 10 milliliters of peripheral blood, collected into EDTA-treated Vacutainer tubes. PBMCs were isolated by Ficoll-Paque density-gradient centrifugation, with at least 6 million obtained per sample. Trizol reagent was used to extract total RNA from the PBMCs, yielding at least 6 micrograms per sample. The percentages of naive CD45RAhigh/CD27high T cells were determined by flow cytometry on a PBMC aliquot from every donor. The sample also formed part of further work on T cells of mothers and their children. The second study also describes: Donors were nine systemically healthy Caucasian individuals: three mothers and their six children. cDNA synthesis consumed the entire amount of extracted RNA, loaded at 1.5 ug RNA in each 15 ul reaction. Sample barcodes and 2-4 random nucleotides were added via the M1S primer in the second PCR. Over 9.5 million TCR beta CDR3 reads were obtained for each mother, and some 3.1 million reads were obtained for each child. Thymic selection similarly shapes TCR recombination output in related and unrelated pairs, with minor effect from inherited differences. Related mother-child pairs always showed normalized repertoire overlap that was slightly higher than in unrelated mother-child pairs, though the difference was never significant. No persistent microchimeric T cell clones were found, with a detection sensitivity of approximately 95 clones per million clonotypes. The study used deep NGS to compare TCR beta repertoires of mothers and children, seeking features distinguishing related mother-child pairs from unrelated individuals. The mean age was 40 +/- 4 years for the mothers and about 12 +/- 4 years for the children. After adapter ligation was performed with NEBNext reagents, the libraries were sequenced on an Illumina HiSeq 2000 with 100+100 nt paired-end reads. Mother and child libraries were prepared a month apart and sequenced in separate runs to prevent cross-contamination. Between roughly 500,000 and 2,000,000 distinct TCR beta clonotypes were identified per donor. Naive TCR beta clonotypes were estimated from low-frequency clonotypes matched to each donor's FACS-determined naive share, without sorting.

The source material was blood. The clonotype originates from a woman aged 40-49 years in good health. The V gene is TRBV27 and the J gene is TRBJ2-1; TRBD2 fits 8 bases in the junction. The CDR3 is CASSLGTGGVNEQFF. The sequenced DNA: TGTGCCAGCAGTTTGGGGACGGGGGGGGTCAATGAGCAGTTCTTC.